This TCR beta chain originates from a study of T cell clones after liver transplantation. Study context: Three of eight recipients were HCV-positive; others had non-autoimmune, non-viral indications.

Measured with immunoSEQ multiplex PCR; TCRdb has only the in-frame clones, and not every one. The sample has about 99,000 clones; around 84% are singletons. The CDR3 spans 15 residues. The V end was cut by 5 bases, the J end by 6 bases, with 19 bases between. In germline, CDR1 is MNHEY, CDR2 SVGAGI. The receptor comes from a human patient who received a liver transplant. The graft donor may account for some of the T cells. The source material was CD4+ T cells from blood, sampled 47 months after liver transplant. The gene calls are TRBV6-5 and TRBJ2-5, with D perhaps assigned TRBD1 or TRBD2 (6 bases each). The CDR3 DNA reads as TGTGCCAGCAGTCACCTCGGGATAGGGGGGAAGACCCAGTACTTC. It yields the protein CASSHLGIGGKTQYF.